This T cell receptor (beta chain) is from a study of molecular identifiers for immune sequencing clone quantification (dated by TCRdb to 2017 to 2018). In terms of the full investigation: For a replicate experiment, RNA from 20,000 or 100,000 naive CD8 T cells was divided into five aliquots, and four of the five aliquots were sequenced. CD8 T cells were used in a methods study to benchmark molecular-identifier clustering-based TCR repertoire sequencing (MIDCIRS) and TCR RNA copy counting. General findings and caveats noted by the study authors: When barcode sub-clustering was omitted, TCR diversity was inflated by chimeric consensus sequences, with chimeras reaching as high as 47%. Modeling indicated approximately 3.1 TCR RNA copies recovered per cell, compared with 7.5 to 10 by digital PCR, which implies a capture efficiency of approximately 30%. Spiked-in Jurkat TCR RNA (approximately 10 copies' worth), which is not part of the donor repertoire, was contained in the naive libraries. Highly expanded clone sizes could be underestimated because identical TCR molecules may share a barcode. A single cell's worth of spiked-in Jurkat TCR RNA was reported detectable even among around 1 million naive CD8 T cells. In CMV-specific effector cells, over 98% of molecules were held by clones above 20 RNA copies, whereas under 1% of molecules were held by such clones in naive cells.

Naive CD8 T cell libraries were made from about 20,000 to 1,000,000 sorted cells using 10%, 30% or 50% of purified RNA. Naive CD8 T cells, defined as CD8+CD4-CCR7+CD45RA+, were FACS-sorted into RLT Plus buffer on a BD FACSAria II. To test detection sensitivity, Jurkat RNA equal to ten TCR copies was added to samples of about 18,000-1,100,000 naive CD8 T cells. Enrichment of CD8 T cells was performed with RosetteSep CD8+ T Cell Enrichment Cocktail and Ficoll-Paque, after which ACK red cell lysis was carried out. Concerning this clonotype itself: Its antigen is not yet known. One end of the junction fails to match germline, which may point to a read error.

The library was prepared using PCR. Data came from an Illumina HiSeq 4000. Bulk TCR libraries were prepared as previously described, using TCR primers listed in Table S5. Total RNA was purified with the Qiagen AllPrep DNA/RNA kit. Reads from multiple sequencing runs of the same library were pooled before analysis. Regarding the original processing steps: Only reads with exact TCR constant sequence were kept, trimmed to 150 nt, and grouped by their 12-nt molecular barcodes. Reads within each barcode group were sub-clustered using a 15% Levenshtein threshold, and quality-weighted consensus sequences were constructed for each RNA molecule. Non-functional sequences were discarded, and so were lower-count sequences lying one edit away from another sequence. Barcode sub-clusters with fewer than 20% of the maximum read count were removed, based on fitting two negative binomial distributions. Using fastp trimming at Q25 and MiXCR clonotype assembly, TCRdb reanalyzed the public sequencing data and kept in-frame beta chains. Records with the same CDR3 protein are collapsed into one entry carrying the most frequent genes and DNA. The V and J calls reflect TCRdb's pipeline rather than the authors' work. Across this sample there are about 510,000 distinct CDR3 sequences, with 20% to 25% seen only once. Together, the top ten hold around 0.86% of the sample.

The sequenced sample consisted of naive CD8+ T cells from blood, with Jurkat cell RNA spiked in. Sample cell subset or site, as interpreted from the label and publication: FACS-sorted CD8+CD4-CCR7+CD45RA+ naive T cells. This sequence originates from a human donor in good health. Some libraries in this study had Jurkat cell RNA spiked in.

The DNA sequence reads TGTGCCAGCAGCTTGACAGGGCCCGAGCAGCACTTC. Its amino acids are CASSLTGPEQHF. In this chain, TRBV5-3 is recombined with TRBJ2-7; a stretch of 7 junction bases matches TRBD1. TRBV5-3 carries the ORF label, with uncertain function. The CDR3 numbers 12 residues from cysteine through phenylalanine. The sequence is cut down to CDR3 DNA, 36 bases in frame from base 1.